This TCR beta chain was retrieved from a study of blood T cell repertoires in COVID-19. Study-level information: Sites in the United States, Italy and Spain provided acute and convalescent COVID-19 samples. Sample material is recorded as cDNA or gDNA derived from T cells, B-cell-depleted T cells, or PBMCs.

The repertoire was sequenced with immunoSEQ multiplex PCR; TCRdb's copy has only in-frame clones and lacks some. The sample lists approximately 130,000 clones; 88% were seen once. The V gene's germline CDR1 is SGHRS and CDR2 YFSETQ. V lost 0 bases and J 0 bases, leaving 5 bases between the germline ends. This CDR3 spans 14 amino acids. The V gene is TRBV5-1, the J gene TRBJ2-3; no clear D. What was sequenced was peripheral blood. This sequence originates from a human donor in a cohort sampled during active COVID-19. CDR3 sequence (DNA): TGCGCCAGCAGCTTGGGACAAAGCACAGATACGCAGTATTTT. Translated, it gives CASSLGQSTDTQYF.